This T cell receptor (beta chain) comes out of a study of T-cell reconstitution after alpha-beta-depleted transplantation in children. Trimming cost V 2 bases and J 5 bases; bases outside gene matches: 15. The germline V gene encodes CDR1 WSHSY and CDR2 SAAADI. This CDR3 spans 19 amino acids. Many counts were recorded for this clonotype. During its preparation, the TCRbeta library received unique molecular identifiers. Via MiXCR, TCRdb re-called the PCR reads, giving one row per CDR3 protein. Of some 240,000 distinct CDR3 sequences in the sample, around 11% are singletons; the top ten hold 2.6%. This material consisted of PBMCs from the stem cell graft donor, taken from the stem cell graft. This TCR was recovered from a human donor who donated a stem cell graft to a child with acute lymphoblastic leukemia. V and J are TRBV10-2 and TRBJ2-5; TRBD2 agrees at 12 bases. The CDR3 region is CASSELAGGTIHSRETQYF. CDR3 bases: TGCGCCAGCAGTGAGCTAGCGGGGGGGACGATTCACTCTCGGGAGACCCAGTACTTC.